These 26 T cell receptor beta chains were all obtained from the same sample, sequenced in a study of blood T cell repertoires in COVID-19. Assay used: immunoSEQ multiplex PCR; TCRdb lists only in-frame clones, some missing. The data contain under 150,000 clones, approximately 84% of them singletons. The specimen sequenced was PBMCs or T cells enriched from blood (not recorded which). These receptors were taken from a man between 50 and 59 years old in a cohort exposed to, infected with or recovered from COVID-19 (not recorded which).

V is TRBV9 and J is TRBJ2-5, with TRBD1 matching 10 bases. The CDR3 has 15 residues. Trimming removed 0 bases from V and 4 bases from J; junction bases left unmatched: 3. Germline V gene data show CDR1 as SGDLS and CDR2 as YYNGEE. The CDR3 sequence is CASSVVGTGVETQYF. The CDR3 bases are TGTGCCAGCAGCGTAGTCGGGACAGGGGTAGAGACCCAGTACTTC.

The chain recombines TRBV12-2 with TRBJ2-7; TRBD2 is taken as the D call from the table, unchecked against the DNA. TRBV12-2 is deemed a pseudogene. The CDR3 contains 18 residues. DNA of the CDR3: TGTGCAAGTCGCTTAGCCCCAGGGACTAGCGGGATTGGTTACGAGCAGTACTTC. Translating gives CASRLAPGTSGIGYEQYF.

The chain uses TRBV21-1 and TRBJ1-1; the table's D call TRBD1 went unverified against the DNA. TRBV21-1 is labeled a pseudogene. This CDR3 is built from 16 residues. In nucleotides, the CDR3 is TGTGCCAGCAGCAAAGTTATACCAGACATGAACACTGAAGCTTTCTTT. Translated, it gives CASSKVIPDMNTEAFF.

The chain joins TRBV24-1 to TRBJ1-2, with 7 bases fitting TRBD1. The germline V gene has CDR1 KGHDR and CDR2 SFDVKD. Trimming removed 4 bases from V and 6 bases from J; junction bases left unmatched: 7. CDR3 size: 14 residues. The CDR3 nucleotides read TGTGCCACCAGTGACTCTAACAGGGGTAATGGCTACACCTTC. Translating it yields CATSDSNRGNGYTF.

The chain couples TRBV7-3 to TRBJ2-5, with 7 bases aligning to TRBD2. Per the germline V gene, CDR1 is SGHTA and CDR2 is FQGTGA. V lost 5 bases, J lost 1 base, and 10 bases stayed unmatched. The CDR3 is made up of 16 amino acids. As DNA, the CDR3 is TGTGCCAGCAGCCTGGGAGGGACCGTGCTCCAAGAGACCCAGTACTTC. It encodes CASSLGGTVLQETQYF.

This chain joins TRBV11-2 and TRBJ2-7, with 8 bases identical to TRBD1. CDR1 SGHAT and CDR2 FQNNGV come from the germline V gene. This CDR3 is 14 amino acids long. V trimming: 3 bases; J trimming: 3 bases; junction bases outside the gene matches: 4. CDR3 DNA sequence: TGTGCCAGCAGCTTTGACAGGGGTAACTACGAGCAGTACTTC. This translates into CASSFDRGNYEQYF. The full variable domain, with the rest looked up from reference TRBV11-2 and TRBJ2-7, is EAGVAQSPRYKIIEKRQSVAFWCNPISGHATLYWYQQILGQGPKLLIQFQNNGVVDDSQLPKDRFSAERLKGVDSTLKIQPAKLEDSAVYLCASSFDRGNYEQYFGPGTRLTVT.

This clone was observed once. The V and J genes are TRBV27 and TRBJ2-2; 7 bases are a match to TRBD2. This CDR3 is built from 15 residues. V was clipped by 6 bases and J by 1 base; unmatched bases: 5. CDR1 and CDR2 (germline): MNHEY, SMNVEV (reference sequence). The CDR3 DNA is TGTGCCAGCAGGGCGGGACTATTGAACACCGGGGAGCTGTTTTTT. It specifies CASRAGLLNTGELFF.

The chain links TRBV5-1 to TRBJ2-3; D is perhaps TRBD1 (6 bases). The V gene's germline CDR1 is SGHRS and CDR2 YFSETQ. Trimming removed 5 bases at V and 2 bases at J, with 15 bases between. The CDR3 loop spans 15 amino acids. In DNA form, the CDR3 reads TGCGCCAGCAGTGGGGGCAGACACGACACAGATACGCAGTATTTT. Translated: CASSGGRHDTDTQYF.

This rearrangement joins TRBV7-2 to TRBJ2-4; 7 bases match TRBD2. CDR1 and CDR2 (germline): SGHTA, FQGNSA. Germline trimming cut 4 bases from V and 3 bases from J; bases unmatched to any gene: 6. This CDR3 is built from 15 residues. CDR3 DNA sequence: TGTGCCAGCAGCTCGACGGGGGGACGCAAAAACATTCAGTACTTC. As protein: CASSSTGGRKNIQYF.

This clone was picked up one time. The chain employs TRBV5-1 and TRBJ2-3, with 7 nucleotides matching TRBD2. The germline V gene encodes CDR1 SGHRS and CDR2 YFSETQ. Losses at the gene ends were 0 bases for V and 4 bases for J; bases not matched to a gene: 5. The CDR3 covers 15 residues. CDR3 bases: TGCGCCAGCAGCTTGGTTAGCGGGTTCTCAGATACGCAGTATTTT. This gives the protein CASSLVSGFSDTQYF.

The chain uses TRBV5-6 and TRBJ1-5; D might be TRBD1 (6 bases). This CDR3 has 13 residues. Between the trimmed V and J ends, which lost 4 bases and 7 bases, there was a span of 12 bases. CDR1 and CDR2 from the germline V gene are SGHDT and YYEEEE. The CDR3 region has the DNA TGTGCCAGCAGCCCGAACAGGGAACAGCCCCAGCATTTT. It encodes CASSPNREQPQHF.

In regard to this clone: The sample has other DNA sequences that encode this CDR3 too. V usage is TRBV7-9 and J usage is TRBJ1-1; a weak D match, TRBD1 (5 bases). Trimming pared 4 bases from V and 5 bases from J, leaving 8 bases between. This CDR3 has 12 residues. The germline CDR1 and CDR2 sequences are SEHNR and FQNEAQ (reference sequence). The CDR3 nucleotides are TGTGCCAGCAGCTCGGGGGGGACTGAAGCTTTCTTT. Its translation: CASSSGGTEAFF.

Concerning this clone itself: The identical CDR3 is also encoded by other nucleotide sequences in the sample. J is TRBJ1-1 and V is TRBV12-3 or TRBV12-4; D remains unclear. The V end was cut by 3 bases, the J end by 5 bases, with 4 bases between. This CDR3 has 11 residues. CDR3 region: CASSFRTEAFF. CDR3 DNA: TGTGCCAGCAGTTTCAGGACTGAAGCTTTCTTT.

This clone was recorded only once. The V call is TRBV10-2, the J call TRBJ2-7; 9 bases are a match to TRBD2. The junction had 8 bases not matched to a gene; V was cut back by 6 bases and J by 5 bases. The CDR3 consists of 14 residues. The germline V gene encodes CDR1 WSHSY and CDR2 SAAADI. For the CDR3, the DNA is TGCGCCAGCAGAGTTGGACTAGCGTCCCACGAGCAGTACTTC. Its translation is CASRVGLASHEQYF.

This chain joins TRBV5-1 and TRBJ2-3; weak D call: TRBD1 (5 bases). From germline, CDR1 is SGHRS and CDR2 YFSETQ. Trimming cost V 7 bases and J 5 bases, with 14 bases left between them. The CDR3 covers 13 residues. In DNA form, the CDR3 reads TGCGCCAGCCAACCCGCAGGGTTAGATACGCAGTATTTT. As protein: CASQPAGLDTQYF.

The V call is TRBV2, the J call TRBJ1-5; 9 positions match TRBD1. Germline V gene data show CDR1 as SNHLY and CDR2 as FYNNEI. The CDR3 has 15 amino acids. Unmatched junction bases numbered 8, after V lost 7 bases and J lost 4 bases. The CDR3 nucleotides read TGTGCCAGCACCCTAACCGGGACAGGGAATCAGCCCCAGCATTTT. Its translation: CASTLTGTGNQPQHF.

This rearrangement joins TRBV7-9 to TRBJ1-1, with D possibly being TRBD1 (5 bases). The V end lost 4 bases, the J end lost 0 bases, and 21 bases lay between the germline ends. Germline V gene lookup returns CDR1 SEHNR and CDR2 FQNEAQ (reference sequence). CDR3 length equals 18 residues. CDR3 sequence: CASSSTRIETAMNTEAFF. CDR3 in DNA: TGTGCCAGCAGCTCCACCCGAATCGAGACAGCAATGAACACTGAAGCTTTCTTT.

The chain is built from TRBV25-1 and TRBJ2-7; TRBD2 agrees at 9 bases. J lost 4 bases, V lost 6 bases, and 4 bases had no gene match. The V gene's germline CDR1 is MGHDK and CDR2 SYGVNS. This CDR3 contains 13 residues. Here the CDR3 reads CASRLSGSYEQYF. In DNA form, the CDR3 reads TGTGCCAGCAGACTTAGCGGGAGTTACGAGCAGTACTTC.

CDR3 nucleotides: TGTGCCAGCAGCCCGGACACCTACGAGCAGTACTTC. As protein: CASSPDTYEQYF. The V gene is TRBV3-1 (or the pseudogene TRBV3-2), the J gene TRBJ2-7; tentative D call: TRBD1 (5 bases). Trimming cost V 4 bases and J 2 bases, with 6 bases left between them. The CDR3 loop spans 12 amino acids. CDR1 LGHDT and CDR2 YNNKEL come from the germline V gene (reference sequence).

This chain uses TRBV11-2 with TRBJ2-1; 8 bases are a match to TRBD2. The germline V gene encodes CDR1 SGHAT and CDR2 FQNNGV. Unmatched junction bases numbered 12, after V lost 5 bases and J lost 6 bases. The CDR3 runs to 16 residues. This CDR3 reads CASSRVQGGGPNEQFF. The CDR3 coding sequence is TGTGCCAGCAGCCGCGTCCAGGGCGGGGGGCCCAATGAGCAGTTCTTC.

In this sample, this clone turned up once. The chain recombines TRBV11-2 with TRBJ2-1; 10 positions match TRBD1. V was clipped by 4 bases and J by 3 bases; unmatched bases: 6. Germline values: CDR1 SGHAT, CDR2 FQNNGV. CDR3 length equals 16 residues. CDR3 residues: CASSSRDRGVYNEQFF. CDR3 sequence (DNA): TGTGCCAGCAGCTCCCGGGACAGGGGAGTCTACAATGAGCAGTTCTTC. The variable domain in full, with the rest retrieved from reference TRBV11-2 and TRBJ2-1, is EAGVAQSPRYKIIEKRQSVAFWCNPISGHATLYWYQQILGQGPKLLIQFQNNGVVDDSQLPKDRFSAERLKGVDSTLKIQPAKLEDSAVYLCASSSRDRGVYNEQFFGPGTRLTVL.

CDR3 in DNA: TGTGCCAGCTCACGAGGACAGGGCGAGACCCAGTACTTC. It yields the protein CASSRGQGETQYF. The chain is built from TRBV18 and TRBJ2-5; 8 bases line up with TRBD1. Germline-derived CDR1 and CDR2 are KGHSH and LQKENI. The CDR3 totals 13 residues. V trimming: 4 bases; J trimming: 5 bases; junction bases outside the gene matches: 3. Supplemented by reference TRBV18 and TRBJ2-5, the full variable domain reads NAGVMQNPRHLVRRRGQEARLRCSPMKGHSHVYWYRQLPEEGLKFMVYLQKENIIDESGMPKERFSAEFPKEGPSILRIQQVVRGDSAAYFCASSRGQGETQYFGPGTRLLVL.

On this clone: The sample has other DNA sequences that encode this CDR3 too. The rearrangement links TRBV5-1 to TRBJ1-5; perhaps TRBD1 as D (5 bases). V was pared by 0 bases and J by 1 base, with 8 bases between. In germline, CDR1 is SGHRS, CDR2 YFSETQ. CDR3 size: 15 residues. This CDR3 is CASSLGPGSNQPQHF. The DNA for the CDR3 is TGCGCCAGCAGCTTGGGCCCAGGGAGCAATCAGCCCCAGCATTTT.

The chain links TRBV7-7 to TRBJ2-5, with 7 nucleotides matching TRBD1. V shed 5 bases, J shed 4 bases, and the junction held 4 bases outside the gene matches. The CDR3 is 13 amino acids. Germline V gene lookup returns CDR1 SSHAT and CDR2 FNYEAQ (reference sequence). The CDR3 region is CASSPAGGETQYF. The DNA for the CDR3 is TGTGCCAGCAGCCCTGCAGGGGGAGAGACCCAGTACTTC. The variable domain in full, completed from reference TRBV7-7 and TRBJ2-5, reads GAGVSQSPRYKVTKRGQDVTLRCDPISSHATLYWYQQALGQGPEFLTYFNYEAQPDKSGLPSDRFSAERPEGSISTLTIQRTEQRDSAMYRCASSPAGGETQYFGPGTRLLVL.

The table lists this clone with a few counts. The chain is built from TRBV7-9 and TRBJ2-7; D is possibly TRBD2 (6 bases). The germline CDR1 and CDR2 sequences are SEHNR and FQNEAQ (reference sequence). The CDR3 consists of 14 residues. The ends were cut back, 5 bases at V and 2 bases at J, with 13 bases in the middle. Written as DNA, the CDR3 is TGTGCCAGCAGCGTCGCGGGGCCGACCTACGAGCAGTACTTC. It is translated as CASSVAGPTYEQYF.

For this clone: Its ends do not fully match the called genes, so a read error is possible. The rearrangement uses TRBV24-1 and TRBJ2-1; TRBD1 agrees at 10 bases. Germline loops: CDR1 KGHDR, CDR2 SFDVKD. The CDR3 totals 15 residues. The CDR3 region is CAARSGTGVYNEQFF. The CDR3 DNA sequence: TGTGCCGCCAGGTCCGGGACAGGGGTCTACAATGAGCAGTTCTTC.